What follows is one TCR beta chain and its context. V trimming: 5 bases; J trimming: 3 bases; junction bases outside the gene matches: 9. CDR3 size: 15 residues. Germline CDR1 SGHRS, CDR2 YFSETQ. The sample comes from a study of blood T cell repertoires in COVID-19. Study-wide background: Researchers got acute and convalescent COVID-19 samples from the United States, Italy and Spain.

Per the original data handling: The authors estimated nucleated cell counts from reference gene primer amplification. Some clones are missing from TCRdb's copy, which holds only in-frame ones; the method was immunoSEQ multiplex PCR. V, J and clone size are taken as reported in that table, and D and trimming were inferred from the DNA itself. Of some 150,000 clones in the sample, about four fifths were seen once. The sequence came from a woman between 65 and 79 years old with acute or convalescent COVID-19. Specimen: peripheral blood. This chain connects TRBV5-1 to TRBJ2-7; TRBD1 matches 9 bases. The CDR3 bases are TGCGCCAGCAGGGAGGGGACAGGGTCCCACTACGAGCAGTACTTC. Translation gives CASREGTGSHYEQYF.